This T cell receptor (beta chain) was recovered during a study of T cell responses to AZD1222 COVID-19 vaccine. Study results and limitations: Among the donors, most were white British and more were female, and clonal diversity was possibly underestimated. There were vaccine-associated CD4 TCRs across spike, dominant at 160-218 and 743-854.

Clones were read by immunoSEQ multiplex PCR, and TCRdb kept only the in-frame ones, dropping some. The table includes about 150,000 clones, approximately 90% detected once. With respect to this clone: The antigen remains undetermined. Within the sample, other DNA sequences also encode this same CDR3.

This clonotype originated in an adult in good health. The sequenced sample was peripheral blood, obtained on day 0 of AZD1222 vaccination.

This chain's CDR3 is CASSIQGSYEQYF. In nucleotides, the CDR3 is TGTGCCAGTAGTATCCAGGGCTCCTACGAGCAGTACTTC. The chain combines TRBV19 with TRBJ2-7; D perhaps matches TRBD1 (5 bases). CDR3 length: 13 amino acids. V dropped 3 bases and J dropped 0 bases, with 6 bases sitting between them. Per the germline V gene, CDR1 is LNHDA and CDR2 is SQIVND (reference sequence).